What follows describes a single TCR beta chain. This specimen belongs to a study of blood T cell repertoires in COVID-19. As for the study in general: COVID-19 samples collected from the United States, Italy and Spain covered acute and convalescent phases. T cells, B-cell-depleted T cells, or PBMCs supplied cDNA or gDNA.

Per the authors' pipeline: Reference gene primers were amplified, and this amplification served to estimate nucleated cell counts. Assay used: immunoSEQ multiplex PCR; TCRdb lists only in-frame clones, some missing. Clone size and the V and J calls come from that table; the DNA yielded D and trimming. The sample holds 90,000 to 120,000 clones; approximately 84% are singletons and the top ten take approximately 4%. The germline V gene has CDR1 MDHEN and CDR2 SYDVKM. With 6 bases removed from V and 3 bases from J, the gap between germline ends came to 15 bases. This CDR3 is 15 amino acids long. The chain is built from TRBV28 and TRBJ1-5, with D unresolved. Material: peripheral blood. This TCR was recovered from a human donor in a cohort sampled during active COVID-19. CDR3 amino acids: CASSPPRALNQPQHF. CDR3 DNA: TGTGCCAGCAGCCCTCCGAGGGCTCTCAATCAGCCCCAGCATTTT.